The T cell receptor (beta chain) described here comes from a study of response to subunit inactivated influenza vaccine. TCRdb analysed the RT-PCR reads with MiXCR anew, one entry per CDR3 protein. The table has 600,000 to 850,000 distinct CDR3 sequences, 14% seen once. V trimming: 4 bases; J trimming: 5 bases; junction bases outside the gene matches: 7. The germline gives CDR1 SGDLS, CDR2 YYNGEE. CDR3 size: 15 residues. This TCR was recovered from a man over 45 who received an inactivated influenza vaccine. This specimen consisted of PBMCs from blood, obtained 14 days before vaccination. The chain uses TRBV9 and TRBJ2-7, with 12 bases matching TRBD2. The CDR3 nucleotides are TGTGCCAGCAGCCAGACTAGCGGGAGTTGGAACGAGCAGTACTTC. It translates to CASSQTSGSWNEQYF.